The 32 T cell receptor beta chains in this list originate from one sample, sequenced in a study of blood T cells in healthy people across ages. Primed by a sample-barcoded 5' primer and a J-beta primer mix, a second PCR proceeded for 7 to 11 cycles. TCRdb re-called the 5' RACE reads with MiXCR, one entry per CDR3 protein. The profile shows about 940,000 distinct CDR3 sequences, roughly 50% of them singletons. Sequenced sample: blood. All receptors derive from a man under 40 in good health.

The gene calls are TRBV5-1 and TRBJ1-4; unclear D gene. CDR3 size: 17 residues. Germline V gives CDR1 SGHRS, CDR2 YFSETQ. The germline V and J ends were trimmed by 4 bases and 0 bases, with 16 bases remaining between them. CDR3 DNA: TGCGCCAGCAGCGGGCGGAGCACTCCTGCAACTAATGAAAAACTGTTTTTT. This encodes CASSGRSTPATNEKLFF.

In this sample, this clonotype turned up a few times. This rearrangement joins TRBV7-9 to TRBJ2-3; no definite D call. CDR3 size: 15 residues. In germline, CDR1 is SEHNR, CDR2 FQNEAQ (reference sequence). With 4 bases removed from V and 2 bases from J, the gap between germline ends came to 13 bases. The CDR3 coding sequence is TGTGCCAGCAGCTCAGTTTACACCTCCACAGATACGCAGTATTTT. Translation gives CASSSVYTSTDTQYF. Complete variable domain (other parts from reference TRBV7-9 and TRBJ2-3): DTGVSQNPRHKITKRGQNVTFRCDPISEHNRLYWYRQTLGQGPEFLTYFQNEAQLEKSRLLSDRFSAERPKGSFSTLEIQRTEQGDSAMYLCASSSVYTSTDTQYFGPGTRLTVL.

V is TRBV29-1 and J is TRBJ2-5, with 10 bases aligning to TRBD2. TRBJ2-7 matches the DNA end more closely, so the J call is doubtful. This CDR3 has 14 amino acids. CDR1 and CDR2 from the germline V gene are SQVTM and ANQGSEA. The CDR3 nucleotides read TGCAGCGTGGGAACTAGCGGGGAGGTCTACGAGCAGTACTTC. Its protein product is CSVGTSGEVYEQYF.

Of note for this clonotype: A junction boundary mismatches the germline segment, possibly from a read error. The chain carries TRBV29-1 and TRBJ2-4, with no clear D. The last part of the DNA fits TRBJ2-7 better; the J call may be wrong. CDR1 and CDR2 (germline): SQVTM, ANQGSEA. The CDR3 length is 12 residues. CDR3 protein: CNVEAGSDEQYF. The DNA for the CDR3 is TGCAACGTTGAAGCAGGTTCGGACGAGCAGTACTTC.

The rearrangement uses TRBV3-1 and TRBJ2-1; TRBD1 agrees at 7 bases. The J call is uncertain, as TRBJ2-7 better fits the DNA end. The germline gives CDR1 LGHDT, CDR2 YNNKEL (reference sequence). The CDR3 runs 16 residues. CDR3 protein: CARSGPRQGRPYEQYF. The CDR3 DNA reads TGTGCCAGAAGTGGTCCTAGACAGGGCCGACCCTACGAGCAGTACTTC.

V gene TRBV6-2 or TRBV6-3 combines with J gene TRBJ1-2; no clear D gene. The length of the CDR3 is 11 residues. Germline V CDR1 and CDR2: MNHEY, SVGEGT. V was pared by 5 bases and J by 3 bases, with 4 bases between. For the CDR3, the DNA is TGTGCCAGCAGTAATCACTATGGCTACACCTTC. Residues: CASSNHYGYTF.

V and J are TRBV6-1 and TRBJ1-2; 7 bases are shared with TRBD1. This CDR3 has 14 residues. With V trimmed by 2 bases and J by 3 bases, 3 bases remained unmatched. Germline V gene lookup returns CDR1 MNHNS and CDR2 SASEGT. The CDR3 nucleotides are TGTGCCAGCAGTGAAACGGGACAGCACTATGGCTACACCTTC. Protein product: CASSETGQHYGYTF.

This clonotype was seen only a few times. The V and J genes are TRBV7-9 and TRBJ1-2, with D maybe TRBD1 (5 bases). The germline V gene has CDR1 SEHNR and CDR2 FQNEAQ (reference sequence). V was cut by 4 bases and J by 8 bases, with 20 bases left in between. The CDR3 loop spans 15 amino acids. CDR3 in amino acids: CASSSSGTRDTGYTF. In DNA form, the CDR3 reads TGTGCCAGCAGCTCGTCAGGGACCCGTGACACCGGCTACACCTTC.

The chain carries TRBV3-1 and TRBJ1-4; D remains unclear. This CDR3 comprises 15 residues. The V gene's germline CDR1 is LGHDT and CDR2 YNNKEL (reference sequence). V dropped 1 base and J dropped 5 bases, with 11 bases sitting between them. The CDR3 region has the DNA TGTGCCAGCAGCCAAGGAGAGGGTTTGAATGAAAAACTGTTTTTT. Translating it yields CASSQGEGLNEKLFF.

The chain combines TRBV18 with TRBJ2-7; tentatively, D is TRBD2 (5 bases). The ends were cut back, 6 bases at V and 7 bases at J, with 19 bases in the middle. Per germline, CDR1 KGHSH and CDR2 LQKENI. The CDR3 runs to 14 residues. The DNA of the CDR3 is TGTGCCAGCTCGCAAACCCCGACGTCGGGGGAGCAGTACTTC. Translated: CASSQTPTSGEQYF.

CDR3 DNA sequence: TGTGCCAGCAGCCAAACTCGGGATATCTATGGCTACACCTTC. Its translation: CASSQTRDIYGYTF. The genes are TRBV3-1 and TRBJ1-2; no clear D gene. The CDR3 loop spans 14 amino acids. The V end was cut by 2 bases, the J end by 4 bases, with 11 bases between. From germline, CDR1 is LGHDT and CDR2 YNNKEL (reference sequence).

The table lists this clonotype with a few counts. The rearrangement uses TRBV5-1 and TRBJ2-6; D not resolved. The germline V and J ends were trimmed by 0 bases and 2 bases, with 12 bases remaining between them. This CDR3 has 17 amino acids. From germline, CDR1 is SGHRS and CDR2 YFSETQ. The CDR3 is CASSLDLPSTGANVLTF. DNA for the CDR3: TGCGCCAGCAGCTTGGACCTTCCATCAACTGGGGCCAACGTCCTGACTTTC.

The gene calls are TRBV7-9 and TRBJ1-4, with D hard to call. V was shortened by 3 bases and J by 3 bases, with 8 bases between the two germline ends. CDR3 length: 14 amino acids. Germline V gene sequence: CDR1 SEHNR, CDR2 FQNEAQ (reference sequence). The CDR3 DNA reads TGTGCCAGCAGCTTCGAATTTTCTAATGAAAAACTGTTTTTT. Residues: CASSFEFSNEKLFF.

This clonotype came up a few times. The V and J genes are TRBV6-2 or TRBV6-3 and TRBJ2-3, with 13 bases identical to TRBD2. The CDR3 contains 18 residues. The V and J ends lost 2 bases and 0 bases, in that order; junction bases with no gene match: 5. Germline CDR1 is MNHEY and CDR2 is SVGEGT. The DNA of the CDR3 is TGTGCCAGCAGTTACCCGGGACTAGCGGGGCCTAGCACAGATACGCAGTATTTT. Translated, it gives CASSYPGLAGPSTDTQYF.

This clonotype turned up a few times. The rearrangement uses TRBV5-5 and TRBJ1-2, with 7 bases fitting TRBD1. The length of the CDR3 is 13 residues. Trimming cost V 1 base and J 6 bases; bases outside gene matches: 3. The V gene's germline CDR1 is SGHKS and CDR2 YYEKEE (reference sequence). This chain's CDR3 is CASSLKGQHGYTF. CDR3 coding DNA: TGTGCCAGCAGCTTGAAGGGACAGCATGGCTACACCTTC.

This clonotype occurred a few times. CDR3 nucleotide sequence: TGCGCCAGCAGCCAAGATCGACAGCCCAATCAGCCCCAGCATTTT. Translation gives CASSQDRQPNQPQHF. The V and J genes are TRBV4-3 and TRBJ1-5, with D possibly matching TRBD1 (5 bases). The CDR3 sequence is 15 residues long. V lost 0 bases and J 3 bases, leaving 9 bases between the germline ends. Germline V lookup: CDR1 LGHNA, CDR2 YSLEER.

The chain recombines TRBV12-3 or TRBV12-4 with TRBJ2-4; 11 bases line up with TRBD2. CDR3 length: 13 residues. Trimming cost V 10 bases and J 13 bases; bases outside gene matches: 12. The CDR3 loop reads CAILSGGAKEQYF. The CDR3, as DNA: TGTGCCATCCTTAGCGGGGGGGCAAAAGAGCAGTACTTC.

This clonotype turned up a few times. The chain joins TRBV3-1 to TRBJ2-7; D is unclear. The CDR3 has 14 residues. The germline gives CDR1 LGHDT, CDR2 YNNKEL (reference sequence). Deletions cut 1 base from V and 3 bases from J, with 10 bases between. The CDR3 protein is CASSQGGQYYEQYF. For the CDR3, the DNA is TGTGCCAGCAGCCAAGGTGGCCAGTACTACGAGCAGTACTTC.

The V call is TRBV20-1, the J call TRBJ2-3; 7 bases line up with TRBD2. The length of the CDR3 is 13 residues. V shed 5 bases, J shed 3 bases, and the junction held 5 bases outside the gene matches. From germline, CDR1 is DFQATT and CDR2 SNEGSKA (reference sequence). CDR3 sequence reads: CSAGDYGTDTQYF. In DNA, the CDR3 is TGCAGTGCTGGGGACTATGGGACAGATACGCAGTATTTT.

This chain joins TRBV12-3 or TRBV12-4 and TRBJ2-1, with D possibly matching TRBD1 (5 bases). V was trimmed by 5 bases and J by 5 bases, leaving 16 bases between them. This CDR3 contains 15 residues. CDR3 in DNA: TGTGCCAGCAGTCCCAGCTGGGGCGGTCACAATGAGCAGTTCTTC. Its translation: CASSPSWGGHNEQFF.

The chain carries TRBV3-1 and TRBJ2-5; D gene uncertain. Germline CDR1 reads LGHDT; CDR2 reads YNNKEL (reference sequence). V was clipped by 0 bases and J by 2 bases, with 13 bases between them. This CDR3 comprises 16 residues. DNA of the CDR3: TGTGCCAGCAGCCAAGATAGGTGGTACAGACAAGAGACCCAGTACTTC. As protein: CASSQDRWYRQETQYF.

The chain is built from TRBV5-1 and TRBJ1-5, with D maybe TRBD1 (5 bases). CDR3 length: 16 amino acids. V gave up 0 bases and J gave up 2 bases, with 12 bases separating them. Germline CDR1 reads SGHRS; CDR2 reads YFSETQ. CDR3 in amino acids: CASSLGVQQGNQPQHF. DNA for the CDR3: TGCGCCAGCAGCTTGGGGGTCCAACAGGGCAATCAGCCCCAGCATTTT.

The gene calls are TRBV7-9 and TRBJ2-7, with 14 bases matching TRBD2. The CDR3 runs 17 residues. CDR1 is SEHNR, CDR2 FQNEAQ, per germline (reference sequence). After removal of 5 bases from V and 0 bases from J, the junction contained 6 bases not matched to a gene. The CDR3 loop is CASSPPGLAGVSYEQYF. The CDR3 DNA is TGTGCCAGCAGCCCCCCGGGACTAGCGGGGGTCTCCTACGAGCAGTACTTC.

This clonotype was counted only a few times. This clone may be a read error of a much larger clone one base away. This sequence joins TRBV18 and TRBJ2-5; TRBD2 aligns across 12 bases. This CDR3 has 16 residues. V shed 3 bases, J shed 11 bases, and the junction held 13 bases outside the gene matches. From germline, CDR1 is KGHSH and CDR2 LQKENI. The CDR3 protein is CASSPPTSGGGNEQYF. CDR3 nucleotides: TGTGCCAGCTCACCCCCGACTAGCGGGGGCGGAAATGAGCAGTACTTC.

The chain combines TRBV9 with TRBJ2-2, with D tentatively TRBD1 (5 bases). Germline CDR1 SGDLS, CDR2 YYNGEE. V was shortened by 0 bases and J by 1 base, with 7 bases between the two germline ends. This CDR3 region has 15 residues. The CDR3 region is CASSVAGRNTGELFF. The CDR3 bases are TGTGCCAGCAGCGTAGCAGGGCGGAACACCGGGGAGCTGTTTTTT.

The CDR3 here is CASSLGVHEGDTQYF. The CDR3 coding sequence is TGTGCCAGCAGCTTAGGGGTCCACGAGGGAGATACGCAGTATTTT. V gene TRBV7-2 combines with J gene TRBJ2-3, with D possibly being TRBD2 (5 bases). The CDR3 loop spans 15 amino acids. Germline V CDR1 and CDR2: SGHTA, FQGNSA. The V and J ends lost 1 base and 5 bases respectively, with 13 bases between them.

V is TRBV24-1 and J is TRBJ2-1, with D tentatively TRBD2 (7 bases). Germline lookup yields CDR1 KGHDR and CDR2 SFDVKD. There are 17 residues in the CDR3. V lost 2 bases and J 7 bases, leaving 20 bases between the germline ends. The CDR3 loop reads CATSDSSGTWRRNEQFF. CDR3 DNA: TGTGCCACCAGTGATTCAAGCGGGACATGGAGGAGGAATGAGCAGTTCTTC.

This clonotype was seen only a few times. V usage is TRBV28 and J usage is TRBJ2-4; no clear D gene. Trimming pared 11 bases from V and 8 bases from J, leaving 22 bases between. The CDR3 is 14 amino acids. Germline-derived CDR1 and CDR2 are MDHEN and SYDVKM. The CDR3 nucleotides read TGTGCCTCCGCCCGGGCCCAAGGTCGGGACATTCAGTACTTC. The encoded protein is CASARAQGRDIQYF. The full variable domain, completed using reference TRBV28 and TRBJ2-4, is DVKVTQSSRYLVKRTGEKVFLECVQDMDHENMFWYRQDPGLGLRLIYFSYDVKMKEKGDIPEGYSVSREKKERFSLILESASTNQTSMYLCASARAQGRDIQYFGAGTRLSVL.

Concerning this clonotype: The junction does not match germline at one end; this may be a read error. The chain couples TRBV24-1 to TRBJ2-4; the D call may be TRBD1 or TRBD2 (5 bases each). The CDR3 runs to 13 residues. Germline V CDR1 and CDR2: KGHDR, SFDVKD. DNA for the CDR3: TGTGCCACCAGTCCCTCCTGGGGGAACACTCAGTACTTC. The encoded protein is CATSPSWGNTQYF.

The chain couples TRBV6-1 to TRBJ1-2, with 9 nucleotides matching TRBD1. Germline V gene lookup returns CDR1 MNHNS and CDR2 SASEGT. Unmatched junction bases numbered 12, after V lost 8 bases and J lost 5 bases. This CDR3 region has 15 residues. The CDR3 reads CASGPGQGRAYGYTF. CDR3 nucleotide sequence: TGTGCCAGCGGACCGGGACAGGGAAGGGCTTATGGCTACACCTTC.

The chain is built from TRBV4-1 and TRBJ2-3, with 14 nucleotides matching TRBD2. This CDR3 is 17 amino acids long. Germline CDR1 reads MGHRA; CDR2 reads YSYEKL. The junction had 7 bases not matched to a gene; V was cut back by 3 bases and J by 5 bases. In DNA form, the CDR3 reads TGCGCCAGCAGCCAGCCAAGACTAGCGGGGGGGAAAGATACGCAGTATTTT. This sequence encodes CASSQPRLAGGKDTQYF.

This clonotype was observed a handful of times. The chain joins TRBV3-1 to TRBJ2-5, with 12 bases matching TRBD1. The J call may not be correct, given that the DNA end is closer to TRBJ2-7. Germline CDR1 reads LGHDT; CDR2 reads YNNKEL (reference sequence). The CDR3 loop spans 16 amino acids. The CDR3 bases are TGTGCCAGCAGCCCAAGATCCGGGACAGGGGGCAACGAGCAGTACTTC. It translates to CASSPRSGTGGNEQYF.